The clone carrying this T cell receptor (beta chain) was detected many times. The antigen is not known. These data originate in a study of regulatory T cells in long-lasting Graves disease. General study findings and limits: In persistent patients, shared public clonotypes (2,741) outnumbered those in new patients (around 1,000). Persistent disease showed a preference for TRBV28, TRBJ1-2 and TRBJ2-5.

After removal of 0 bases from V and 3 bases from J, the junction contained 6 bases not matched to a gene. Germline V gene sequence: CDR1 SGHNT, CDR2 YYREEE (reference sequence). The CDR3 has 16 amino acids. TCR beta libraries were built with iRepertoire HTBI primers and Arm-PCR of CDR3 regions. Each CDR3 protein gets one entry after TCRdb re-called the multiplex PCR reads with MiXCR. The sample lists 510,000 or so distinct CDR3 sequences, 12% occurring once. Time point given: newly diagnosed GD, antithyroid drugs for less than 3 months. RNA from PBMCs was the source of the TCR library. This sample was shared with a second study, whose subject was T cells in Graves' hyperthyroidism and ophthalmopathy. This second study notes: Also found in blood were most expanded thyroid clonotypes above 0.001.

V gene TRBV5-4 combines with J gene TRBJ2-1, with 7 bases matching TRBD2. The sequence derives from a woman aged 30 to 39 with Graves disease. The sample was peripheral blood mononuclear cells (PBMCs), taken at new diagnosis, from a patient treated with antithyroid drugs. This chain's CDR3 is CASSLGLAENYNEQFF. The CDR3 DNA reads as TGTGCCAGCAGCTTGGGTCTAGCGGAGAACTACAATGAGCAGTTCTTC.